This T cell receptor beta chain derives from a study of blood T cell repertoires in COVID-19 (dated by TCRdb to about 2020). For the study in its entirety: The collaborator samples originated in the United States, Italy and Spain and spanned the acute and convalescent phases of COVID-19. Nearly every sample came with metadata listing a de-identified subject ID, COVID-19 status, age in years and sex. Subjects who had been exposed to COVID-19, were actively infected with it, or had recovered from it provided the deeply sampled blood TCRbeta repertoires that made up the dataset. The samples were drawn from the first 160 participants of the ongoing ImmuneRACE study and from 1,200 or so subjects provided by 6 global collaborators. The material from the prospective study consisted of cDNA or gDNA derived from T cells, B-cell-depleted T cells, or PBMCs. The repertoires were released in a freely available public database intended as a resource for research on the immune response to SARS-CoV-2. HLA class I and class II types, where available, came from metadata supplied by the sample provider rather than from assay-based typing.

The immunoSEQ Assay, a bias-controlled multiplex PCR, was used to amplify TCRbeta CDR3 regions from genomic DNA. Under the source paper's analysis protocol: The number of nucleated cells in each sample was estimated from the amplification of reference gene primers within the assay. To quantify the absolute abundance of each unique TCRbeta CDR3 rearrangement, sequence reads were collapsed and filtered. For each sample, productive Simpson clonality was calculated as the square root of Simpson's diversity index over productive rearrangements. Drawn from immuneACCESS, this table holds only the in-frame rearrangements with V and J called that TCRdb kept. Clones are partly lost; checked studies trace under half to an unresolved V gene and leave the rest unexplained. From that table come the V and J calls and clone size; the DNA was used to work out D and trimming. The sample profile shows 80,000 to 90,000 clones; roughly 84% of them were found once. The ten largest clones capture about 14% of the sample.

To note about this clone: There is no known antigen for this receptor. Within one base of it there is no much larger clone, and no base qualities were kept.

Whole blood was collected in K2EDTA tubes by collaborating institutions according to the institutions' own protocols. For TCRbeta analysis, collaborators shipped samples in one of three forms: frozen whole blood, isolated PBMCs, or DNA extracted from either of those sample types. Broader findings and caveats from the paper: The amount of clinical and demographic metadata varied by source and participant and was provided uncurated.

At the junction V is shortened by 3 bases and J by 4 bases, with 6 bases in between. The CDR3 numbers 11 residues from cysteine through phenylalanine. Kept here is only the CDR3 DNA, which spans 33 bases and is read in frame from base 1. In the germline V gene, CDR1 corresponds to SQVTM and CDR2 to ANQGSEA. What was sequenced was peripheral blood. The sequence is built from TRBV29-1 and TRBJ1-2, and possibly TRBD1, on 5 matching bases. The receptor was isolated from an older woman with acute or convalescent COVID-19. The CDR3 sequence is CSVEGGYGYTF. The DNA is as follows: TGCAGCGTTGAGGGGGGCTATGGCTACACCTTC.